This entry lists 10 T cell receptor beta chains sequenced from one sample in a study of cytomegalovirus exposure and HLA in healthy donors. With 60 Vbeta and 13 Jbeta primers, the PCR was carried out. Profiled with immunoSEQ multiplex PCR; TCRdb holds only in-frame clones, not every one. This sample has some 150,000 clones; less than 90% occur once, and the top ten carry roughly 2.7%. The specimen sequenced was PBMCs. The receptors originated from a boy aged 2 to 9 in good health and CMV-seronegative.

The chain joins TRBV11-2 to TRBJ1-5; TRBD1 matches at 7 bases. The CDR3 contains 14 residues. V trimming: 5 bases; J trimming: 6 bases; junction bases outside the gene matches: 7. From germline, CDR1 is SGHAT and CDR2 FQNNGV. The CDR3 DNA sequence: TGTGCCAGCAGCACCACAGGGGATGGTCAGCCCCAGCATTTT. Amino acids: CASSTTGDGQPQHF.

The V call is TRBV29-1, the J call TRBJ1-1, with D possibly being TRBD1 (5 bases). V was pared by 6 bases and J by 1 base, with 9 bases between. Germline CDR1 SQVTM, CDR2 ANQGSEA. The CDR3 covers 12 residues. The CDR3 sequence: CSVMTENTEAFF. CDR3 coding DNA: TGCAGCGTGATGACAGAGAACACTGAAGCTTTCTTT.

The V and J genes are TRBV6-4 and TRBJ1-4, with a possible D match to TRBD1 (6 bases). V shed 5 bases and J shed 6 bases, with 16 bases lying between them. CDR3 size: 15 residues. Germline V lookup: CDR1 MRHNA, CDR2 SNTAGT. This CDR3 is CASSRGTGPDEKLFF. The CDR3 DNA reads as TGTGCCAGCAGTAGGGGAACAGGGCCTGATGAAAAACTGTTTTTT.

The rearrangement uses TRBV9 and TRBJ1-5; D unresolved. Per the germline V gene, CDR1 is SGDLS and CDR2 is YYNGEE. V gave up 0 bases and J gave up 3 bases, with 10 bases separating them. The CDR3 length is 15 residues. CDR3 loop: CASSVGQAFNQPQHF. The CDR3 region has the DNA TGTGCCAGCAGCGTAGGGCAGGCCTTCAATCAGCCCCAGCATTTT.

The DNA of the CDR3 is TGTGCCAGCAGCTCAAGACAGGGGCTATCCTACGAGCAGTACTTC. Encoded protein: CASSSRQGLSYEQYF. The chain joins TRBV7-8 to TRBJ2-7; 8 nucleotides line up with TRBD1. CDR1 SGHVS and CDR2 FQNEAQ come from the germline V gene. There are 15 residues in the CDR3. V shed 4 bases and J 1 base; nucleotides not matched to a gene: 6.

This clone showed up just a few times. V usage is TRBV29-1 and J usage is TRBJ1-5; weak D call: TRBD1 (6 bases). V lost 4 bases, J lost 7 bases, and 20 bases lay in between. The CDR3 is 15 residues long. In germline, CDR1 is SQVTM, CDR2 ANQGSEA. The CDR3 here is CSVGGDGGRDQPQHF. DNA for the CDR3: TGCAGCGTTGGGGGGGACGGGGGGCGCGACCAGCCCCAGCATTTT.

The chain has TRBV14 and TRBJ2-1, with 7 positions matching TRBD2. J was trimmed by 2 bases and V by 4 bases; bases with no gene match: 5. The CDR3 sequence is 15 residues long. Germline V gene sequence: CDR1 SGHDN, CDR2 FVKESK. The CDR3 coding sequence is TGTGCCAGCAGCCTCGTCGCGGGGGCCTACAATGAGCAGTTCTTC. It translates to CASSLVAGAYNEQFF. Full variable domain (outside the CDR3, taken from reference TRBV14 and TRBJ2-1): EAGVTQFPSHSVIEKGQTVTLRCDPISGHDNLYWYRRVMGKEIKFLLHFVKESKQDESGMPNNRFLAERTGGTYSTLKVQPAELEDSGVYFCASSLVAGAYNEQFFGPGTRLTVL.

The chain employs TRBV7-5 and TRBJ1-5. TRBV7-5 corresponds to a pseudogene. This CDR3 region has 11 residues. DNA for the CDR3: TGTGCCAGAAGCTCGCGTCAGCCCCAGCATTTT. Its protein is CARSSRQPQHF.

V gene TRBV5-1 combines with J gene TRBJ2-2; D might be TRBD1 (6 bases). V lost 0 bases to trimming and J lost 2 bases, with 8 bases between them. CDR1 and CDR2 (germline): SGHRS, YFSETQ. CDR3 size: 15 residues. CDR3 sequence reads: CASSLGTANTGELFF. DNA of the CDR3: TGCGCCAGCAGCTTGGGGACAGCCAACACCGGGGAGCTGTTTTTT.

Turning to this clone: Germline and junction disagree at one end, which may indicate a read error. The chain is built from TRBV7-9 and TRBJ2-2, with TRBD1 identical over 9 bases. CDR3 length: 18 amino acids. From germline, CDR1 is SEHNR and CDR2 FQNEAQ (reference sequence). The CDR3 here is CSSRPYRGLTPNTGELFF. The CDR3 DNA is TGTTCCAGCAGACCTTACAGGGGGCTTACTCCGAACACCGGGGAGCTGTTTTTT.